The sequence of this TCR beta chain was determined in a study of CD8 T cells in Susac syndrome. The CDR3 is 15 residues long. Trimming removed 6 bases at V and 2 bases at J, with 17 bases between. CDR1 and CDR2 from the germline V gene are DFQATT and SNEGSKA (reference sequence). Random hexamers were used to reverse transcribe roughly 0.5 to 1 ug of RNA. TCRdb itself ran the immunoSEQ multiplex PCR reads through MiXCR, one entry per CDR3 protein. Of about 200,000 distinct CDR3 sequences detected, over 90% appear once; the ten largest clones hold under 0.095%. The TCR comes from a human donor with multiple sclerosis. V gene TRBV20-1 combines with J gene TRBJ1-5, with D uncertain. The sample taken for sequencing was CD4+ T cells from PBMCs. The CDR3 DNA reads TGCAGTGCGCAACAGTGGGTACAAGGCAATCAGCCCCAGCATTTT. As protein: CSAQQWVQGNQPQHF.